This T cell receptor beta chain comes out of a study of T-cell memory formation after mild COVID-19. Study-level points and caveats: Memory cells collected pre-infection included some clones that later responded, suggesting cross-reactive memory joined.

On this clonotype: What it binds is unknown.

Each CDR3 protein is one row after TCRdb ran MiXCR on the 5' RACE reads. The sample holds a few hundred thousand distinct CDR3 sequences, 15% to 20% seen once. In germline, CDR1 is LGHNA, CDR2 YSLEER. The CDR3 length is 17 residues. V lost 4 bases and J lost 3; bases outside the gene matches: 9. This chain connects TRBV4-3 to TRBJ2-1; 10 nucleotides match TRBD2. The sequenced sample consisted of PBMCs or a T cell subset sorted from them (not recorded which). This receptor was obtained from a man aged 18 to 30 who had mild COVID-19 (a few samples of this study predate the infection). Cell type and time point are not known. Here the CDR3 reads CASSPDGVAGGYNEQFF. The CDR3 DNA reads as TGCGCCAGCAGCCCTGACGGGGTAGCGGGGGGCTACAATGAGCAGTTCTTC.